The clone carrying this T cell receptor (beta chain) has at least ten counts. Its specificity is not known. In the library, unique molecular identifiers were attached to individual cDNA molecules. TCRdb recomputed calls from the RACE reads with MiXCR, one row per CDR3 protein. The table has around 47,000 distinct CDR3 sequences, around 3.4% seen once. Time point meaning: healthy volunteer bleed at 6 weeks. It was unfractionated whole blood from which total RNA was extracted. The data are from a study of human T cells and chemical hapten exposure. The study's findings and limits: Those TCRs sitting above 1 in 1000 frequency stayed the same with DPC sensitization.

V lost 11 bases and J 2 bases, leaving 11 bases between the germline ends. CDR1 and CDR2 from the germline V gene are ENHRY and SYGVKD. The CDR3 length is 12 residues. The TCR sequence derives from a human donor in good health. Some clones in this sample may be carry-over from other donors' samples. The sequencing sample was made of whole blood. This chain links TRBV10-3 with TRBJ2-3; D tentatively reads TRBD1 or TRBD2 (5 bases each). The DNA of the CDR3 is TGTGCCTCCGGGGCCGTCACAGATACGCAGTATTTT. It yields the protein CASGAVTDTQYF.